Sequencing of this T cell receptor beta chain was carried out in a study of chemoradiotherapy in HPV16-positive cancers. Study findings and constraints: Candidate HPV-specific clones and E7-related TCR motifs grew in tumor during treatment. Only two HPV16-positive patients supplied the functional HPV-specificity definition.

V dropped 1 base and J dropped 6; count of bases not matched to a gene: 7. CDR3 length equals 16 residues. Germline CDR1 and CDR2: SGHNT and YYREEE (reference sequence). Sequencing used immunoSEQ multiplex PCR; TCRdb keeps in-frame clones, though not all of them. The sample lists tens of thousands of clones, roughly nine tenths seen once, with 2.5% to 3.5% in the top ten. Concerning this clone itself: Its antigen is as yet unknown.

Sequences were derived from blood, sampled from a patient who underwent chemoradiotherapy. The source is a human donor with HPV-associated anogenital cancer. This chain links TRBV5-4 with TRBJ2-1; 10 nucleotides align to TRBD2. For the CDR3, the DNA is TGTGCCAGCAGCTTGATGGCGGCTAGCGGGAGCAATGAGCAGTTCTTC. As protein: CASSLMAASGSNEQFF.